The 17 T cell receptor beta chains listed next were all sequenced from one sample in a study of blood T cell repertoires in COVID-19. TCRdb keeps only in-frame clones here, not all; method: immunoSEQ multiplex PCR. The sample yields about 150,000 clones, approximately 80% seen once. The sequenced material came from PBMCs or T cells enriched from blood (not recorded which). The receptors stem from a man aged 45-65 years who had recovered from COVID-19.

The V and J genes are TRBV5-6 and TRBJ1-1; possible D gene TRBD1, 6 bases. The germline V gene has CDR1 SGHDT and CDR2 YYEEEE. V gave up 0 bases and J gave up 7 bases, with 7 bases separating them. This CDR3 region has 12 residues. The CDR3 nucleotides are TGTGCCAGCAGCTTGGGGGGGCTTGAAGCTTTCTTT. Protein product: CASSLGGLEAFF.

V is TRBV9 and J is TRBJ1-1; 10 positions agree with TRBD1. The germline V gene has CDR1 SGDLS and CDR2 YYNGEE. V lost 3 bases, J lost 5 bases, and 7 bases stayed unmatched. The CDR3 totals 15 residues. Here the CDR3 reads CASSELGQGWTEAFF. CDR3 DNA sequence: TGTGCCAGCAGCGAACTGGGACAGGGGTGGACTGAAGCTTTCTTT.

V usage is TRBV6-5 and J usage is TRBJ2-7; perhaps TRBD1 as D (6 bases). In germline, CDR1 is MNHEY, CDR2 SVGAGI. The germline V and J ends were trimmed by 0 bases and 1 base, with 10 bases remaining between them. The CDR3 loop spans 15 amino acids. CDR3 protein: CASSYSTGPSYEQYF. The CDR3 DNA follows: TGTGCCAGCAGTTACTCGACAGGACCATCCTACGAGCAGTACTTC.

The V and J genes are TRBV10-2 and TRBJ2-3, with D perhaps matching TRBD2 (7 bases). Germline V gives CDR1 WSHSY, CDR2 SAAADI. Trimming removed 6 bases from V and 4 bases from J, with 20 bases in between. The CDR3 consists of 16 residues. CDR3 loop: CASSGVQGGGPDTQYF. In DNA form, the CDR3 reads TGCGCCAGCAGCGGGGTCCAGGGCGGGGGCCCAGATACGCAGTATTTT.

This clone appeared once. The rearrangement uses TRBV5-6 and TRBJ2-5, with 9 bases lining up with TRBD1. The CDR3 extends over 15 amino acids. Trimming removed 3 bases from V and 5 bases from J; junction bases left unmatched: 8. Germline values: CDR1 SGHDT, CDR2 YYEEEE. The CDR3 nucleotides read TGTGCCAGCAGCTATGGGACAGGGAGAATGGAGACCCAGTACTTC. It translates to CASSYGTGRMETQYF.

The chain combines TRBV29-1 with TRBJ2-7; D is possibly TRBD2 (6 bases). The ends were cut back, 7 bases at V and 4 bases at J, with 20 bases in the middle. The CDR3 runs to 14 residues. From germline, CDR1 is SQVTM and CDR2 ANQGSEA. The CDR3 protein is CSAITVGGRYEQYF. CDR3 nucleotides: TGCAGCGCCATCACCGTCGGGGGAAGGTACGAGCAGTACTTC.

This chain joins TRBV9 and TRBJ1-2, with TRBD1 matching over 10 bases. CDR1 is SGDLS, CDR2 YYNGEE, per germline. The trim removed 0 bases at V and 3 bases at J, leaving 5 bases unmatched. There are 16 residues in the CDR3. The CDR3 DNA reads as TGTGCCAGCAGCGTAGACGACAGGGGGCGAGACTATGGCTACACCTTC. Encoded protein: CASSVDDRGRDYGYTF.

V gene TRBV9 combines with J gene TRBJ2-5; D ambiguous. Germline-derived CDR1 and CDR2 are SGDLS and YYNGEE. V lost 4 bases to trimming and J lost 7 bases, with 14 bases between them. CDR3 length equals 13 residues. CDR3 residues: CASSRQDLWTQYF. The DNA of the CDR3 is TGTGCCAGCAGCCGCCAGGATTTATGGACCCAGTACTTC.

There are a few counts of this clone. The chain links TRBV9 to TRBJ2-7, with D tentatively TRBD2 (6 bases). Trimming removed 1 base from V and 6 bases from J, with 11 bases in between. The CDR3 contains 13 residues. From germline, CDR1 is SGDLS and CDR2 YYNGEE. CDR3 region: CASSVREFGEQYF. CDR3 coding DNA: TGTGCCAGCAGCGTACGGGAGTTTGGCGAGCAGTACTTC. The full variable domain, completed using reference TRBV9 and TRBJ2-7, is DSGVTQTPKHLITATGQRVTLRCSPRSGDLSVYWYQQSLDQGLQFLIQYYNGEERAKGNILERFSAQQFPDLHSELNLSSLELGDSALYFCASSVREFGEQYFGPGTRLTVT.

This chain uses TRBV7-2 with TRBJ2-2, with a weak D call TRBD2 (6 bases). V shed 0 bases and J shed 0 bases, with 8 bases lying between them. CDR3 size: 16 residues. Germline values: CDR1 SGHTA, CDR2 FQGNSA. This CDR3 reads CASSLAPGANTGELFF. As DNA, the CDR3 is TGTGCCAGCAGCTTAGCTCCGGGGGCGAACACCGGGGAGCTGTTTTTT.

This clone was counted only a few times. The CDR3 sequence is CASSLVDRARSPLHF. CDR3 coding DNA: TGTGCCAGCAGCTTGGTGGACAGGGCCCGTTCACCCCTCCACTTT. The chain combines TRBV5-6 with TRBJ1-6; 8 bases fit TRBD1. With 0 bases clipped from V and 9 bases from J, the junction kept 5 bases outside the gene matches. The CDR3 has 15 residues. The germline V gene encodes CDR1 SGHDT and CDR2 YYEEEE. Drawing the rest from reference TRBV5-6 and TRBJ1-6, the complete variable domain is DAGVTQSPTHLIKTRGQQVTLRCSPKSGHDTVSWYQQALGQGPQFIFQYYEEEERQRGNFPDRFSGHQFPNYSSELNVNALLLGDSALYLCASSLVDRARSPLHFGNGTRLTVT.

The chain recombines TRBV7-9 with TRBJ1-2; 8 bases fit TRBD1. The CDR3 runs 13 residues. CDR1 is SEHNR, CDR2 FQNEAQ, per germline (reference sequence). The V segment lost 3 bases and the J segment 7 bases; nucleotides outside the gene matches: 4. The CDR3: CASSFGQGSGYTF. DNA for the CDR3: TGTGCCAGCAGCTTTGGACAGGGAAGTGGCTACACCTTC.

V usage is TRBV11-2 and J usage is TRBJ1-2; 9 nucleotides line up with TRBD1. This CDR3 has 14 residues. V lost 5 bases to trimming and J lost 8 bases; unmatched junction nucleotides: 9. Germline lookup yields CDR1 SGHAT and CDR2 FQNNGV. CDR3 bases: TGTGCCAGCAGCCGGGACAGGGAGACGGGCGGCTACACCTTC. Encoded protein: CASSRDRETGGYTF. Supplemented by reference TRBV11-2 and TRBJ1-2, the full variable domain reads EAGVAQSPRYKIIEKRQSVAFWCNPISGHATLYWYQQILGQGPKLLIQFQNNGVVDDSQLPKDRFSAERLKGVDSTLKIQPAKLEDSAVYLCASSRDRETGGYTFGSGTRLTVV.

This chain uses TRBV29-1 with TRBJ2-7; 9 nucleotides align to TRBD1. Germline trimming cut 6 bases from V and 4 bases from J; bases unmatched to any gene: 4. This CDR3 spans 12 amino acids. CDR1 and CDR2 (germline): SQVTM, ANQGSEA. This chain's CDR3 is CSVVTGGYEQYF. CDR3 in DNA: TGCAGCGTCGTGACAGGGGGGTACGAGCAGTACTTC.

The gene calls are TRBV5-4 and TRBJ1-1; maybe TRBD1 (6 bases). The germline V and J ends were trimmed by 5 bases and 11 bases, with 13 bases remaining between them. CDR1 is SGHNT, CDR2 YYREEE, per germline (reference sequence). This CDR3 is built from 11 residues. The CDR3 nucleotides read TGTGCCAGCAGGGGAGGGGGGCATGCTTTCTTT. Its translation: CASRGGGHAFF.

This rearrangement joins TRBV19 to TRBJ2-7; D call uncertain. This CDR3 is 13 amino acids long. The germline V gene has CDR1 LNHDA and CDR2 SQIVND (reference sequence). With 5 bases removed from V and 6 bases from J, the gap between germline ends came to 14 bases. The CDR3 DNA follows: TGTGCCAGTAGTTACCAGGTCTTAGGCGAGCAGTACTTC. It yields the protein CASSYQVLGEQYF.

The CDR3: CASSFESGQFF. CDR3 nucleotides: TGTGCCAGCAGCTTCGAAAGCGGGCAGTTCTTC. The V call is TRBV11-2, the J call TRBJ2-1; the D gene is possibly TRBD2 (5 bases). CDR1 and CDR2 from the germline V gene are SGHAT and FQNNGV. The CDR3 totals 11 residues. Trimming took off 3 bases at V and 12 bases at J, with 9 bases between the two ends.